Below are 27 T cell receptor beta chains sequenced from a single sample in a study of blood T cell repertoires in COVID-19. Using immunoSEQ multiplex PCR, the repertoire was profiled, and TCRdb retains in-frame clones only, with some absent. The sample contains fewer than 75,000 clones, roughly 88% of which appear only once. The sample consisted of peripheral blood. The source is a man between 65 and 85 years old with acute or convalescent COVID-19.

J is TRBJ1-1 and V is TRBV18, with D possibly TRBD1 on 6 matching bases. Germline values: CDR1 KGHSH, CDR2 LQKENI. The V end lost 1 base, the J end lost 1 base, and 13 bases lay between the germline ends. The CDR3 has 16 amino acids. CDR3 nucleotide sequence: TGTGCCAGCTCACCACAGGCGGGGGCTCGGAACACTGAAGCTTTCTTT. Its protein product is CASSPQAGARNTEAFF. The entire variable domain, with the rest obtained from reference TRBV18 and TRBJ1-1, is as follows: NAGVMQNPRHLVRRRGQEARLRCSPMKGHSHVYWYRQLPEEGLKFMVYLQKENIIDESGMPKERFSAEFPKEGPSILRIQQVVRGDSAAYFCASSPQAGARNTEAFFGQGTRLTVV.

This CDR3 reads CASSLQGAEQFF. The CDR3 coding sequence is TGTGCCAGCAGCTTACAGGGGGCTGAGCAGTTCTTC. The V call is TRBV2, the J call TRBJ2-1; 9 bases match TRBD1. V dropped 6 bases and J dropped 9; count of bases not matched to a gene: 3. The germline V gene encodes CDR1 SNHLY and CDR2 FYNNEI. The CDR3 runs to 12 residues.

The V call is TRBV27, the J call TRBJ1-5; 11 bases agree with TRBD1. Germline V gives CDR1 MNHEY, CDR2 SMNVEV (reference sequence). The J segment lost 2 bases and the V segment lost 6 bases, leaving 3 bases of the junction unmatched. CDR3 length equals 15 residues. CDR3 sequence reads: CASRGQGVGNQPQHF. The CDR3, as DNA: TGTGCCAGCAGGGGACAGGGGGTGGGCAATCAGCCCCAGCATTTT.

The rearrangement joins TRBV5-1 to TRBJ2-3, with D unresolved. V dropped 1 base and J dropped 0 bases, with 9 bases sitting between them. CDR3 length: 15 residues. Per germline, CDR1 SGHRS and CDR2 YFSETQ. The CDR3 DNA is TGCGCCAGCAGCTTGAACTTAGCTAGCACAGATACGCAGTATTTT. This gives the protein CASSLNLASTDTQYF.

CDR3 nucleotides: TGTGCCAGCAGTGAATGGCAAAACTATGGCTACACCTTC. Translating it yields CASSEWQNYGYTF. The V gene is TRBV6-1, the J gene TRBJ1-2; D is unresolved. With 2 bases removed from V and 2 bases from J, the gap between germline ends came to 6 bases. The CDR3 runs to 13 residues. The germline CDR1 and CDR2 sequences are MNHNS and SASEGT.

CDR3 sequence: CASSPRRGIGGYTF. The CDR3 DNA reads TGTGCCAGCAGCCCGCGCCGGGGTATTGGTGGCTACACCTTC. This chain uses TRBV14 with TRBJ1-2; the D is unclear. Germline-derived CDR1 and CDR2 are SGHDN and FVKESK. The V and J ends lost 4 bases and 7 bases respectively, with 16 bases between them. This CDR3 contains 14 residues.

The rearrangement joins TRBV7-3 to TRBJ2-3; possibly TRBD1 for D (5 bases). This CDR3 has 16 residues. From germline, CDR1 is SGHTA and CDR2 FQGTGA. Trimming removed 1 base at V and 1 base at J, with 12 bases between. The CDR3 is CASSLKGATRTDTQYF. In DNA, the CDR3 is TGTGCCAGCAGCTTAAAAGGGGCCACTCGCACAGATACGCAGTATTTT.

This clone has more than one count but fewer than ten. V is TRBV19 and J is TRBJ1-6; TRBD1 is a possible D gene (6 bases). The CDR3 is 18 residues long. Trimming stripped 10 bases from V and 1 base from J, with 23 bases between. CDR1 is LNHDA and CDR2 is SQIVND in the germline V gene (reference sequence). For the CDR3, the DNA is TGTGCCACCCGACAGGCGATAAACCGGGCGTCCTATAATTCACCCCTCCACTTT. Translated: CATRQAINRASYNSPLHF.

This sequence joins TRBV5-6 and TRBJ2-3; D unclear. The CDR3 has 15 residues. The V end was cut by 4 bases, the J end by 0 bases, with 12 bases between. Germline V gene lookup returns CDR1 SGHDT and CDR2 YYEEEE. Written as DNA, the CDR3 is TGTGCCAGCAGCCCCCGGTCTCTAAGCACAGATACGCAGTATTTT. As protein: CASSPRSLSTDTQYF. Full variable domain (remainder filled in from reference TRBV5-6 and TRBJ2-3): DAGVTQSPTHLIKTRGQQVTLRCSPKSGHDTVSWYQQALGQGPQFIFQYYEEEERQRGNFPDRFSGHQFPNYSSELNVNALLLGDSALYLCASSPRSLSTDTQYFGPGTRLTVL.

This clone occurred once. The CDR3 loop is CSVDRGRSNEQFF. As DNA, the CDR3 is TGCAGCGTTGATAGAGGGAGATCCAATGAGCAGTTCTTC. The chain employs TRBV29-1 and TRBJ2-1; D perhaps matches TRBD2 (5 bases). Trimming took 3 bases from V and 6 from J, leaving 12 bases between them. The CDR3 covers 13 residues. CDR1 SQVTM and CDR2 ANQGSEA come from the germline V gene.

J is TRBJ2-5 and V is TRBV2; no reliable D call. Trimming removed 6 bases at V and 1 base at J, with 6 bases between. The CDR3 loop spans 12 amino acids. CDR1 and CDR2 from the germline V gene are SNHLY and FYNNEI. The CDR3 protein is CASRRIQETQYF. The CDR3 DNA follows: TGTGCCAGCAGGCGCATCCAAGAGACCCAGTACTTC.

The V and J genes are TRBV28 and TRBJ2-1; the match to TRBD2 covers 12 bases. Per germline, CDR1 MDHEN and CDR2 SYDVKM. J lost 1 base, V lost 1 base, and 5 bases had no gene match. This CDR3 is built from 18 residues. The CDR3 spells CASSLSLAGGQSYNEQFF. CDR3 DNA sequence: TGTGCCAGCAGTTTATCCCTAGCGGGGGGGCAGTCCTACAATGAGCAGTTCTTC.

J is TRBJ1-2 and V is TRBV2, with TRBD1 matching 7 bases. The CDR3 is 17 residues long. CDR1 and CDR2 from the germline V gene are SNHLY and FYNNEI. The V and J ends lost 8 bases and 0 bases, in that order; junction bases with no gene match: 15. The CDR3 DNA reads TGTGCCAGCGAACTTTCACAGGGGCTCCAAGCTAACTATGGCTACACCTTC. This gives the protein CASELSQGLQANYGYTF.

The V and J genes are TRBV5-1 and TRBJ1-5; 11 nucleotides agree with TRBD1. The V gene's germline CDR1 is SGHRS and CDR2 YFSETQ. Unmatched junction bases numbered 5, after V lost 0 bases and J lost 6 bases. The CDR3 has 16 amino acids. The chain's CDR3 is CASSLGPDRGLQPQHF. The CDR3, as DNA: TGCGCCAGCAGCTTGGGTCCGGACAGGGGGCTTCAGCCCCAGCATTTT.

J is TRBJ2-2 and V is TRBV6-4; 8 bases match TRBD1. This CDR3 has 17 residues. After removal of 0 bases from V and 4 bases from J, the junction contained 7 bases not matched to a gene. Germline V CDR1 and CDR2: MRHNA, SNTAGT. The CDR3 protein is CASSDSFRDRGTGELFF. The DNA for the CDR3 is TGTGCCAGCAGTGACTCGTTCCGAGACAGGGGCACCGGGGAGCTGTTTTTT.

The rearrangement joins TRBV9 to TRBJ1-4; a possible D gene is TRBD1 (5 bases). There are 15 residues in the CDR3. V was shortened by 1 base and J by 7 bases, with 14 bases between the two germline ends. Germline loops: CDR1 SGDLS, CDR2 YYNGEE. The CDR3 loop reads CASSVSGAYGEKLFF. Written as DNA, the CDR3 is TGTGCCAGCAGCGTAAGTGGGGCTTACGGTGAAAAACTGTTTTTT.

The V and J genes are TRBV19 and TRBJ2-5; 7 bases agree with TRBD1. The CDR3 is 15 residues long. Looked up from germline, CDR1 is LNHDA and CDR2 is SQIVND (reference sequence). V shed 6 bases and J 3 bases; nucleotides not matched to a gene: 10. In DNA, the CDR3 is TGTGCCAGTAGAACCGGGACAGTTGGAAAAGAGACCCAGTACTTC. Translating it yields CASRTGTVGKETQYF.

The chain employs TRBV15 and TRBJ2-3; no definite D call. V lost 0 bases to trimming and J lost 9 bases, with 13 bases between them. Germline V gives CDR1 LNHNV, CDR2 YYDKDF (reference sequence). This CDR3 contains 14 residues. For the CDR3, the DNA is TGTGCCACCAGCAGAGATTATGGCGGTGACACGCAGTATTTT. Its translation: CATSRDYGGDTQYF.

In DNA form, the CDR3 reads TGCGCCAGCAGCTTGCTCAGGGGATCCTACAATGAGCAGTTCTTC. It codes for CASSLLRGSYNEQFF. The chain is built from TRBV5-1 and TRBJ2-1; D is perhaps TRBD1 (6 bases). V was trimmed by 1 base and J by 1 base, leaving 9 bases between them. In germline, CDR1 is SGHRS, CDR2 YFSETQ. The CDR3 has 15 amino acids.

The chain couples TRBV7-3 to TRBJ2-3; 8 bases are a match to TRBD1. CDR1 SGHTA and CDR2 FQGTGA come from the germline V gene. V dropped 5 bases and J dropped 2; count of bases not matched to a gene: 6. This CDR3 has 15 amino acids. The CDR3 is CASSPQGASTDTQYF. The CDR3 region has the DNA TGTGCCAGCAGCCCGCAGGGGGCGTCCACAGATACGCAGTATTTT.

The chain joins TRBV7-9 to TRBJ2-5; 8 nucleotides agree with TRBD2. Germline CDR1 and CDR2: SEHNR and FQNEAQ (reference sequence). The CDR3 is 13 amino acids. V shed 5 bases, J shed 3 bases, and the junction held 2 bases outside the gene matches. The CDR3 DNA follows: TGTGCCAGCAGCATTAGCGGGAAAGAGACCCAGTACTTC. Protein: CASSISGKETQYF.

V usage is TRBV19 and J usage is TRBJ1-6, with D maybe TRBD1 (5 bases). Trimming took off 0 bases at V and 9 bases at J, with 15 bases between the two ends. Germline V gene sequence: CDR1 LNHDA, CDR2 SQIVND (reference sequence). The CDR3 extends over 16 amino acids. The CDR3 protein is CASSIDAGPVRSPLHF. The DNA of the CDR3 is TGTGCCAGTAGTATAGATGCGGGGCCAGTGCGTTCACCCCTCCACTTT.

The rearrangement uses TRBV9 and TRBJ2-1, with no clear D. The CDR3 is made up of 16 amino acids. V was pared by 6 bases and J by 4 bases, with 20 bases between. Germline V gives CDR1 SGDLS, CDR2 YYNGEE. The CDR3 DNA reads as TGTGCCAGCAATTCATCGTCGCGGAACTCATACAATGAGCAGTTCTTC. The encoded protein is CASNSSSRNSYNEQFF.

The CDR3 spells CASRYRGFSTEAFF. The CDR3 coding sequence is TGTGCCAGCAGATACAGGGGGTTCAGCACTGAAGCTTTCTTT. The chain uses TRBV28 and TRBJ1-1, with 8 bases matching TRBD1. This CDR3 has 14 residues. The V gene end was trimmed by 6 bases and the J gene end by 4 bases; junction bases not matched to a gene: 7. Germline V gives CDR1 MDHEN, CDR2 SYDVKM.

This clone showed up just once. The CDR3 region has the DNA TGTGCCACCAGTGTCCCTCCCGGGACAGGGGGCCCCGGGGAGCTGTTTTTT. Protein sequence: CATSVPPGTGGPGELFF. The chain links TRBV24-1 to TRBJ2-2; 12 bases line up with TRBD1. With V trimmed by 5 bases and J by 6 bases, 9 bases remained unmatched. CDR3 length: 17 amino acids. CDR1 and CDR2 from the germline V gene are KGHDR and SFDVKD.

This chain links TRBV7-2 with TRBJ2-7; 9 nucleotides agree with TRBD2. There are 15 residues in the CDR3. Trimming removed 1 base from V and 6 bases from J; junction bases left unmatched: 7. Germline CDR1 and CDR2: SGHTA and FQGNSA. The CDR3 nucleotides read TGTGCCAGCAGCTTAGTGGGGACTAGCATCAGCGAGCAGTACTTC. Its protein is CASSLVGTSISEQYF.

The chain links TRBV7-9 to TRBJ1-2, with D hard to call. Trimming removed 4 bases at V and 2 bases at J, with 20 bases between. Germline-derived CDR1 and CDR2 are SEHNR and FQNEAQ (reference sequence). This CDR3 is 17 amino acids long. CDR3 region: CASSSSGMSGINYGYTF. CDR3 nucleotide sequence: TGTGCCAGCAGCTCTTCGGGGATGTCGGGGATAAACTATGGCTACACCTTC.